The 19 T cell receptor beta chains listed next were all sequenced from one sample in a study of shared clonotypes between healthy human individuals. TCRdb's copy holds only in-frame clones and misses some; the assay was immunoSEQ multiplex PCR. Seen here are approximately 700,000 clones, less than 80% observed once, and the top ten hold around 1.7%. Sequenced sample: memory CD4+ T cells sorted from blood. Specified subset: CD45RA-negative fraction. The source of these receptors is a woman in her 30s in good health.

The V call is TRBV19, the J call TRBJ2-2; the D call may be TRBD1 or TRBD2 (8 bases each). The germline V gene has CDR1 LNHDA and CDR2 SQIVND (reference sequence). With 6 bases removed from V and 7 bases from J, the gap between germline ends came to 24 bases. The CDR3 totals 17 residues. Here the CDR3 reads CASSTTGVAGSRGELFF. Here the CDR3 DNA reads TGTGCCAGTAGCACGACAGGGGTAGCGGGAAGCCGCGGGGAGCTGTTTTTT.

J is TRBJ2-7 and V is TRBV28, with a weak D call TRBD2 (5 bases). CDR1 and CDR2 (germline): MDHEN, SYDVKM. The V end was cut by 2 bases, the J end by 4 bases, with 15 bases between. The CDR3 runs 15 residues. DNA of the CDR3: TGTGCCAGCAGTTTAGGGAGAGACGTTCGGTACGAGCAGTACTTC. Translation gives CASSLGRDVRYEQYF.

This clone was counted a few times. The chain combines TRBV2 with TRBJ2-3; unclear D gene. The CDR3 has 16 residues. The V and J ends lost 7 bases and 1 base respectively, with 18 bases between them. Germline CDR1 SNHLY, CDR2 FYNNEI. CDR3 DNA: TGTGCCAGCAATCCAGGTTCGCGCCGGGGCACAGATACGCAGTATTTT. It is translated as CASNPGSRRGTDTQYF.

This clone was observed many times. V is TRBV4-1 and J is TRBJ2-5, with 14 bases matching TRBD2. CDR3 size: 19 residues. From germline, CDR1 is MGHRA and CDR2 YSYEKL. The V segment lost 5 bases and the J segment 0 bases; nucleotides outside the gene matches: 11. The CDR3 loop reads CASSTPAGLAGVNQETQYF. DNA of the CDR3: TGCGCCAGCAGCACACCCGCGGGACTAGCGGGAGTCAACCAAGAGACCCAGTACTTC.

V and J are TRBV10-1 and TRBJ2-7; D remains ambiguous. Trimming pared 5 bases from V and 0 bases from J, leaving 2 bases between. Germline V gene sequence: CDR1 WNHNN, CDR2 SYGVQD (reference sequence). This CDR3 region has 11 residues. The CDR3 is CASSNSYEQYF. The CDR3 nucleotides read TGCGCCAGCAGTAACTCCTACGAGCAGTACTTC.

This chain joins TRBV7-8 and TRBJ2-7; 12 nucleotides align to TRBD2. Germline V gives CDR1 SGHVS, CDR2 FQNEAQ. V shed 5 bases and J 6 bases; nucleotides not matched to a gene: 8. CDR3 length equals 15 residues. CDR3 region: CASSRRLAGAAEQYF. CDR3 bases: TGTGCCAGCAGCCGACGACTAGCGGGAGCAGCCGAGCAGTACTTC.

This chain links TRBV5-1 with TRBJ2-5; D could derive from TRBD1 or TRBD2 (5 bases each). Matching the DNA end better, TRBJ2-7 makes the J call doubtful. Germline V gene lookup returns CDR1 SGHRS and CDR2 YFSETQ. The CDR3 totals 13 residues. In DNA form, the CDR3 reads TGCGCCAGCAGCTTCGCAGGGAGCGACGAGCAGTACTTC. Its protein product is CASSFAGSDEQYF.

The V gene is TRBV29-1, the J gene TRBJ2-1; 14 positions match TRBD2. The length of the CDR3 is 15 residues. V dropped 5 bases and J dropped 7; count of bases not matched to a gene: 7. The V gene's germline CDR1 is SQVTM and CDR2 ANQGSEA. Written as DNA, the CDR3 is TGCAGCGTTCGGGGACTAGCGGGAGTAATTAATGAGCAGTTCTTC. This translates into CSVRGLAGVINEQFF.

The gene calls are TRBV5-1 and TRBJ2-3, with 8 nucleotides matching TRBD2. Germline V gene sequence: CDR1 SGHRS, CDR2 YFSETQ. The CDR3 is made up of 18 amino acids. V shed 5 bases and J 2 bases; nucleotides not matched to a gene: 16. The CDR3 coding sequence is TGCGCCAGCAGAACCCGAGGGTCTGGCGGGGGGTTCACAGATACGCAGTATTTT. It yields the protein CASRTRGSGGGFTDTQYF. The entire variable domain, with the rest obtained from reference TRBV5-1 and TRBJ2-3, is as follows: KAGVTQTPRYLIKTRGQQVTLSCSPISGHRSVSWYQQTPGQGLQFLFEYFSETQRNKGNFPGRFSGRQFSNSRSEMNVSTLELGDSALYLCASRTRGSGGGFTDTQYFGPGTRLTVL.

The chain employs TRBV5-4 and TRBJ1-3, with D maybe TRBD1 (5 bases). The CDR3 loop spans 15 amino acids. V lost 4 bases and J 4 bases, leaving 15 bases between the germline ends. CDR1 SGHNT and CDR2 YYREEE come from the germline V gene (reference sequence). The CDR3 DNA reads as TGTGCCAGCAGCCAAGCGGCAGGGCAGGGAAACACCATATATTTT. It encodes CASSQAAGQGNTIYF.

This chain links TRBV5-6 with TRBJ2-3; 8 bases fit TRBD1. CDR3 length equals 15 residues. Germline V gives CDR1 SGHDT, CDR2 YYEEEE. With 4 bases clipped from V and 0 bases from J, the junction kept 4 bases outside the gene matches. Here the CDR3 reads CASSPGTGSTDTQYF. CDR3 nucleotide sequence: TGTGCCAGCAGCCCGGGGACAGGAAGCACAGATACGCAGTATTTT.

V and J are TRBV5-4 and TRBJ2-2, with 8 bases matching TRBD1. Germline-derived CDR1 and CDR2 are SGHNT and YYREEE (reference sequence). This CDR3 is 15 amino acids long. V trimming: 7 bases; J trimming: 4 bases; junction bases outside the gene matches: 9. DNA for the CDR3: TGTGCCAGCGAGGACAGGGTGGGAGTCACCGGGGAGCTGTTTTTT. Its protein is CASEDRVGVTGELFF.

The J gene is TRBJ2-7, the V gene TRBV11-2; 7 bases map to TRBD2. This CDR3 has 18 amino acids. V shed 5 bases, J shed 0 bases, and the junction held 16 bases outside the gene matches. Germline V CDR1 and CDR2: SGHAT, FQNNGV. CDR3 residues: CASSPLRASGPGSYEQYF. CDR3 DNA: TGTGCCAGCAGCCCGTTGAGGGCTAGCGGCCCGGGCTCCTACGAGCAGTACTTC.

The chain couples TRBV7-2 to TRBJ2-5; the match to TRBD1 covers 8 bases. V shed 1 base and J 2 bases; nucleotides not matched to a gene: 9. Germline lookup yields CDR1 SGHTA and CDR2 FQGNSA. CDR3 size: 17 residues. The CDR3 region has the DNA TGTGCCAGCAGCTTAGGACCAGGGACAGGTACTCAAGAGACCCAGTACTTC. Its translation: CASSLGPGTGTQETQYF.

This rearrangement joins TRBV11-2 to TRBJ2-1; perhaps TRBD2 as D (5 bases). V shed 2 bases and J shed 6 bases, with 17 bases lying between them. Germline V CDR1 and CDR2: SGHAT, FQNNGV. This CDR3 comprises 16 residues. DNA of the CDR3: TGTGCCAGCAGCTTATTTCTTTTTGAACGGGGCAATGAGCAGTTCTTC. It translates to CASSLFLFERGNEQFF.

The rearrangement links TRBV19 to TRBJ2-3; TRBD2 aligns across 9 bases. The germline V gene has CDR1 LNHDA and CDR2 SQIVND (reference sequence). The V gene end was trimmed by 3 bases and the J gene end by 6 bases; junction bases not matched to a gene: 25. The CDR3 is made up of 21 amino acids. As DNA, the CDR3 is TGTGCCAGTAGTATCCCACTTCTAGCGGGACTAAGGTTTGGCGGGAAGGATACGCAGTATTTT. Translated: CASSIPLLAGLRFGGKDTQYF.

This CDR3 reads CASSLGGLAFANEQFF. The CDR3 bases are TGTGCCAGCAGCTTAGGTGGGTTAGCGTTTGCCAATGAGCAGTTCTTC. The rearrangement joins TRBV5-8 to TRBJ2-1, with D tentatively TRBD2 (5 bases). From germline, CDR1 is SGHTS and CDR2 YDEGEE. The CDR3 totals 16 residues. With 2 bases removed from V and 6 bases from J, the gap between germline ends came to 18 bases.

The V gene is TRBV2, the J gene TRBJ1-4; 9 nucleotides agree with TRBD1. Trimming cost V 5 bases and J 8 bases; bases outside gene matches: 9. This CDR3 comprises 15 residues. Germline-derived CDR1 and CDR2 are SNHLY and FYNNEI. CDR3 residues: CASSKGGQGGEKLFF. The CDR3, as DNA: TGTGCCAGCAGTAAAGGGGGACAGGGAGGCGAAAAACTGTTTTTT.

The V call is TRBV6-6, the J call TRBJ1-3; a weak D match, TRBD1 (6 bases). Germline lookup yields CDR1 MNHNY and CDR2 SVGAGI (reference sequence). The CDR3 is 16 residues long. Trimming shortened V by 7 bases and J by 1 base, and 17 bases separated the two germline ends. CDR3 in DNA: TGTGCCAGCACCGACGGGGGGCGAGGGTCTGGAAACACCATATATTTT. Encoded protein: CASTDGGRGSGNTIYF.